This T cell receptor (beta chain) was sequenced during a study of CD8 T cells in ankylosing spondylitis (dated by TCRdb to the late 2010s). A note on the overall study: To find TCR variants linked to disease, the study profiled T cell receptor beta repertoires in ankylosing spondylitis patients and healthy donors. In total, the full study cohort was made up of some 110 healthy donors and about two dozen ankylosing spondylitis patients. Peripheral blood was sampled, and synovial fluid was also collected from ankylosing spondylitis patients. The study at large found these results: Significant enrichment of the disease-linked clones was reported in matched synovial fluid samples from ankylosing spondylitis patients. The disease-linked clones showed a CD8+ phenotype and occurred at relatively low frequencies in peripheral blood. Blood from ankylosing spondylitis patients appeared to be characterized by a TCR beta motif composed of several highly homologous amino acid variants. Some motif variants had previously been reported in the synovial fluid and blood of reactive arthritis patients, which suggests shared mechanisms of disease initiation.

The trim is 4 bases for V and 4 bases for J, with a gap of 10 bases between the germline ends. From cysteine to phenylalanine, the CDR3 is 12 amino acids long. Only CDR3 DNA is held: 36 bases, read in frame from base 1. CDR1 and CDR2 (SQVTM, ANQGSEA) derive from the germline V gene. There are many counts of this clonotype. What this receptor recognizes is not known. Per-base qualities were not stored, and no clone one base away is much larger. The sample was run on an Illumina HiSeq 2500. TCR beta libraries were prepared by quantitative 5'-RACE with molecular barcodes. The study's processing was this. A new computational method based on a probabilistic model of VDJ rearrangement was used to identify disease-linked TCR variants. Using fastp trimming at Q25 and MiXCR clonotype assembly, TCRdb reanalyzed the public sequencing data and kept in-frame beta chains. Each record represents a unique CDR3 protein, reported with the most common genes and DNA among its rows. TCRdb, rather than the study authors, made the V and J calls. The sample table holds some 100,000 distinct CDR3 sequences, of which roughly 9% were seen once. The ten largest make up 30% to 35% of the sample.

The sample taken for sequencing was blood, either unsorted or a sorted T cell fraction (not recorded which). The sequence was collected from a male donor with ankylosing spondylitis. The rearranged chain carries TRBV29-1 and TRBJ1-1; TRBD1 is a possible D gene, resting on 5 matching bases. This receptor carries the CDR3 CSVVGPTTEAFF. At the DNA level, the sequence is TGCAGCGTTGTGGGACCAACCACTGAAGCTTTCTTT.